One sample yielded the 17 T cell receptor beta chains listed below, sequenced in a study of T cell repertoires in cytomegalovirus infection. One entry per CDR3 protein results from TCRdb running MiXCR on the reads. Of 700,000 to 900,000 distinct CDR3 sequences in the sample, just under 30% were seen once. Which antigens these TCRs recognize remains unknown. The sequenced sample was cultured CD8+ T cells from PBMCs, obtained from culture after CMV antigen stimulation. The receptors were gathered from a human donor in good health (CMV status not recorded). Some clones in this sample may be carry-over from other donors' samples.

The chain uses TRBV24-1 and TRBJ2-1; D gene uncertain. Trimming removed 7 bases from V and 6 bases from J, with 12 bases in between. Looked up from germline, CDR1 is KGHDR and CDR2 is SFDVKD. The CDR3 covers 13 residues. Here the CDR3 DNA reads TGTGCCACCAGGGGAATGGAGATCAATGAGCAGTTCTTC. As protein: CATRGMEINEQFF.

This clonotype was recorded a few times. The chain joins TRBV7-9 to TRBJ2-6; D is unclear. Per germline, CDR1 SEHNR and CDR2 FQNEAQ (reference sequence). The V gene lost 6 bases and the J gene lost 2 bases, with 14 bases spanning the gap. The CDR3 loop spans 16 amino acids. Written as DNA, the CDR3 is TGTGCCAGCAGTCCTTTGGCGTATGCTGGGGCCAACGTCCTGACTTTC. Its translation: CASSPLAYAGANVLTF.

The V and J genes are TRBV4-3 and TRBJ2-3, with 8 nucleotides matching TRBD1. This CDR3 has 17 residues. The germline V gene has CDR1 LGHNA and CDR2 YSLEER. V gave up 1 base and J gave up 0 bases; unmatched junction bases: 6. The CDR3 nucleotides are TGCGCCAGCAGCCAAGGGACAGGGACAACAAGCACAGATACGCAGTATTTT. This encodes CASSQGTGTTSTDTQYF.

Worth noting for this clonotype: A much bigger clone sits one base away, suggesting this may be a read error. CDR3 loop: CASSQILAGGGEQFF. The CDR3 nucleotides read TGTGCCAGCAGCCAAATACTAGCGGGGGGGGGTGAGCAGTTCTTC. This chain joins TRBV7-2 and TRBJ2-1, with 13 bases that match TRBD2. Germline loops: CDR1 SGHTA, CDR2 FQGNSA. Trimming took 5 bases from V and 9 from J; bases not matched to a gene: 7. CDR3 length equals 15 residues.

Ten or more counts support this clonotype. The CDR3 loop is CASSLSGGEQYV. For the CDR3, the DNA is TGTGCCAGCAGCCTGAGCGGCGGCGAGCAGTACGTC. V usage is TRBV7-3 and J usage is TRBJ2-7, with D possibly being TRBD2 (5 bases). Trimming removed 5 bases at V and 6 bases at J, with 11 bases between. CDR1 and CDR2 from the germline V gene are SGHTA and FQGTGA. This CDR3 has 12 amino acids.

The rearrangement joins TRBV20-1 to TRBJ2-1; TRBD2 agrees at 8 bases. CDR1 DFQATT and CDR2 SNEGSKA come from the germline V gene (reference sequence). CDR3 length equals 16 residues. J was trimmed by 8 bases and V by 0 bases; bases with no gene match: 12. The CDR3 bases are TGCAGTGCTAGAGATCTAGTAGGGACTAGTCCAGATGAGCAGTTCTTC. This codes for CSARDLVGTSPDEQFF.

This chain uses TRBV5-6 with TRBJ1-6, with D hard to call. V lost 9 bases and J 10 bases, leaving 14 bases between the germline ends. Germline V gene sequence: CDR1 SGHDT, CDR2 YYEEEE. The length of the CDR3 is 12 residues. The CDR3 loop reads CATGSRVSPLHF. For the CDR3, the DNA is TGTGCCACAGGATCCCGGGTCTCACCCCTCCACTTT.

The chain carries TRBV28 and TRBJ2-5; a weak D match, TRBD1 (5 bases). The CDR3 is 14 residues long. V shed 3 bases and J shed 5 bases, with 13 bases lying between them. Per germline, CDR1 MDHEN and CDR2 SYDVKM. CDR3: CASSLDTFGETQYF. CDR3 coding DNA: TGTGCCAGCAGTTTGGACACCTTCGGGGAGACCCAGTACTTC.

The chain couples TRBV7-9 to TRBJ2-5; a weak D match, TRBD2 (5 bases). V shed 4 bases and J shed 4 bases, with 13 bases lying between them. This CDR3 is built from 14 residues. Germline lookup yields CDR1 SEHNR and CDR2 FQNEAQ (reference sequence). The CDR3 DNA follows: TGTGCCAGCAGCTCCGGCCAGCGGCGAGAGACCCAGTACTTC. It translates to CASSSGQRRETQYF.

This clonotype was seen more than once but under ten times. The chain carries TRBV19 and TRBJ1-1; D perhaps matches TRBD1 (6 bases). Trimming left V 0 bases short and J 11 bases short, with 16 bases between. The CDR3 has 14 amino acids. Looked up from germline, CDR1 is LNHDA and CDR2 is SQIVND (reference sequence). The CDR3 reads CASSIDDTGIEAFF. The CDR3 nucleotides read TGTGCCAGTAGTATAGACGACACAGGGATCGAGGCTTTCTTT.

The J gene is TRBJ1-5, the V gene TRBV6-1; unclear D gene. Germline lookup yields CDR1 MNHNS and CDR2 SASEGT. CDR3 length: 12 residues. The ends were cut back, 5 bases at V and 5 bases at J, with 7 bases in the middle. The CDR3 nucleotides are TGTGCCAGCAGTCAACTAGATCAGCCCCAGCATTTT. This sequence encodes CASSQLDQPQHF.

This clonotype was counted a few times. This chain uses TRBV4-3 with TRBJ2-5; the D call may be TRBD1 or TRBD2 (7 bases each). This CDR3 spans 16 amino acids. The V end was cut by 3 bases, the J end by 2 bases, with 16 bases between. Looked up from germline, CDR1 is LGHNA and CDR2 is YSLEER. This CDR3 is CASSHRTGEGQETQYF. For the CDR3, the DNA is TGCGCCAGCAGCCACCGTACAGGGGAGGGTCAAGAGACCCAGTACTTC.

The chain has TRBV12-3 or TRBV12-4 and TRBJ2-5; unclear D gene. The CDR3 loop spans 13 amino acids. Trimming left V 4 bases short and J 5 bases short, with 11 bases between. Here the CDR3 DNA reads TGTGCCAGCAGTTATTTGGGTCCGGAGACCCAGTACTTC. Encoded protein: CASSYLGPETQYF.

This clonotype has a count of ten or more. The chain combines TRBV7-6 with TRBJ2-2; 8 nucleotides agree with TRBD1. CDR1 and CDR2 (germline): SGHVS, FNYEAQ. V trimming: 5 bases; J trimming: 5 bases; junction bases outside the gene matches: 10. CDR3 length: 16 amino acids. CDR3 bases: TGTGCCAGCAGCCGGTCAGGGGGCCAACGAACCGGGGAGCTGTTTTTT. Residues: CASSRSGGQRTGELFF.

The genes are TRBV7-8 and TRBJ1-6; 7 bases align to TRBD1. CDR3 length: 14 residues. V was clipped by 2 bases and J by 9 bases; unmatched bases: 4. Germline V gene sequence: CDR1 SGHVS, CDR2 FQNEAQ. The CDR3: CASSLLGGRSPLHF. CDR3 sequence (DNA): TGTGCCAGCAGCTTATTAGGGGGCCGTTCACCCCTCCACTTT. Based on the CDR3 plus reference TRBV7-8 and TRBJ1-6, the full variable domain is GAGVSQSPRYKVAKRGQDVALRCDPISGHVSLFWYQQALGQGPEFLTYFQNEAQLDKSGLPSDRFFAERPEGSVSTLKIQRTQQEDSAVYLCASSLLGGRSPLHFGNGTRLTVT.

This clonotype was observed a few times. DNA of the CDR3: TGTGCCATCAGTGAACAATCCTTCTCCTACAATGAGCAGTTCTTC. Amino acids: CAISEQSFSYNEQFF. The chain uses TRBV10-3 and TRBJ2-1; no reliable D call. There are 15 residues in the CDR3. Trimming took 3 bases from V and 0 from J, leaving 9 bases between them. Germline CDR1 is ENHRY and CDR2 is SYGVKD.

This chain uses TRBV19 with TRBJ2-1; D gene unclear. The germline V gene encodes CDR1 LNHDA and CDR2 SQIVND (reference sequence). The length of the CDR3 is 16 residues. V was pared by 3 bases and J by 3 bases, with 15 bases between. CDR3 DNA sequence: TGTGCCAGTAGTATCCTCCCGCGACCGATCTACAATGAGCAGTTCTTC. Encoded protein: CASSILPRPIYNEQFF.